Below are 10 T cell receptor beta chains sequenced from a single sample in a study of control samples from healthy donors and cancer patients. The method was immunoSEQ multiplex PCR; TCRdb's version includes in-frame clones alone and lacks a portion of them. The sample table sets out some 180,000 clones. Sequencing was done on a sample of blood. The receptor source for this set is a woman between 25 and 40 years old in good health.

V usage is TRBV7-6 and J usage is TRBJ1-2; 9 bases match TRBD1. Germline V gene data show CDR1 as SGHVS and CDR2 as FNYEAQ. Trimming removed 4 bases from V and 4 bases from J; junction bases left unmatched: 16. The CDR3 extends over 18 amino acids. The CDR3 coding sequence is TGTGCCAGCAGCTCGTTGAGAGGACAGGGGACGGGGGGCTATGGCTACACCTTC. It is translated as CASSSLRGQGTGGYGYTF.

In the case of this clone: The same CDR3 also results from other DNA sequences found in this sample. The chain combines TRBV24-1 with TRBJ2-3; D is unclear. The CDR3 contains 12 residues. V was cut by 5 bases and J by 3 bases, with 5 bases left in between. Germline V gene data show CDR1 as KGHDR and CDR2 as SFDVKD. The CDR3 nucleotides are TGTGCCACCAGTGTGGGGACAGATACGCAGTATTTT. Its protein product is CATSVGTDTQYF.

In nucleotides, the CDR3 is TGTGCCATACGGACACCCCGGACCTACGAGCAGTACTTC. It codes for CAIRTPRTYEQYF. The V and J genes are TRBV10-3 and TRBJ2-7, with D perhaps matching TRBD1 (5 bases). V was cut by 9 bases and J by 2 bases, with 14 bases left in between. Per germline, CDR1 ENHRY and CDR2 SYGVKD. The CDR3 runs 13 residues.

The chain carries TRBV11-2 and TRBJ1-2; 8 nucleotides align to TRBD1. Germline-derived CDR1 and CDR2 are SGHAT and FQNNGV. Trimming cost V 2 bases and J 4 bases; bases outside gene matches: 3. The CDR3 loop spans 14 amino acids. The CDR3 bases are TGTGCCAGCAGCTTACAGGGGGCTTCCTATGGCTACACCTTC. This gives the protein CASSLQGASYGYTF.

V is TRBV28 and J is TRBJ1-6; D is undetermined. Trimming cost V 8 bases and J 0 bases, with 20 bases left between them. This CDR3 is built from 18 residues. Germline CDR1 reads MDHEN; CDR2 reads SYDVKM. CDR3 sequence reads: CASRSQTISNSYNSPLHF. The CDR3 DNA reads as TGTGCCAGCCGTTCTCAAACAATTAGCAACTCCTATAATTCACCCCTCCACTTT.

V and J are TRBV10-3 and TRBJ1-5; weak D call: TRBD1 (6 bases). This CDR3 has 14 amino acids. CDR1 is ENHRY and CDR2 is SYGVKD in the germline V gene. Deletions cut 5 bases from V and 4 bases from J, with 12 bases between. CDR3 in DNA: TGTGCCATCAGTCCAGGGGCAAGAAATCAGCCCCAGCATTTT. Amino acid sequence: CAISPGARNQPQHF.

Here the CDR3 reads CASSLEPGLRNEQFF. In DNA, the CDR3 is TGTGCCAGCAGCTTAGAGCCGGGGTTGAGGAATGAGCAGTTCTTC. The chain combines TRBV7-2 with TRBJ2-1; D is perhaps TRBD2 (5 bases). Germline CDR1 SGHTA, CDR2 FQGNSA. The length of the CDR3 is 15 residues. The V end was cut by 1 base, the J end by 7 bases, with 14 bases between.

The J gene is TRBJ1-2, the V gene TRBV5-6; maybe TRBD1 (5 bases). Germline CDR1 reads SGHDT; CDR2 reads YYEEEE. The CDR3 is made up of 16 amino acids. Trimming stripped 0 bases from V and 3 bases from J, with 15 bases between. The CDR3 sequence is CASSLGARGGYYGYTF. CDR3 nucleotide sequence: TGTGCCAGCAGCTTGGGGGCGAGGGGCGGATACTATGGCTACACCTTC.

This chain connects TRBV21-1 to TRBJ2-7; TRBD1, the table's D call, lacks a check against the DNA. TRBV21-1 is marked as a pseudogene. The CDR3 sequence is 13 residues long. The CDR3 sequence is CASSIYNPYEQYF. DNA of the CDR3: TGTGCCAGCAGCATATACAACCCCTACGAGCAGTACTTC.

V gene TRBV11-3 combines with J gene TRBJ2-2, with unresolved D. Germline V gene sequence: CDR1 SGHNT, CDR2 YENEEA. V lost 3 bases and J 7 bases, leaving 12 bases between the germline ends. The CDR3 has 14 residues. The CDR3 loop reads CASSFNPFGGELFF. The CDR3 nucleotides are TGTGCCAGCAGCTTTAACCCTTTCGGCGGGGAGCTGTTTTTT.